A single sample gave rise to the 14 T cell receptor beta chains below, sequenced in a study of blood T cell repertoires in COVID-19. Clones were sequenced by immunoSEQ multiplex PCR, and TCRdb holds only the in-frame ones, with some missing. This table has 75,000 or so clones, 84% appearing once. The sample was peripheral blood. The receptors derive from a man aged 45 to 65 with acute or convalescent COVID-19.

The CDR3, as DNA: TGTGCCAGCAGCCAGGACTTTCGAAGCTCCTACGAGCAGTACTTC. It translates to CASSQDFRSSYEQYF. The chain recombines TRBV7-2 with TRBJ2-7; perhaps TRBD2 as D (5 bases). Germline V lookup: CDR1 SGHTA, CDR2 FQGNSA. The length of the CDR3 is 15 residues. Trimming shortened V by 5 bases and J by 0 bases, and 14 bases separated the two germline ends.

This chain uses TRBV4-3 with TRBJ1-5; D is unclear. The CDR3 is made up of 13 amino acids. From germline, CDR1 is LGHNA and CDR2 YSLEER. V was shortened by 1 base and J by 6 bases, with 7 bases between the two germline ends. Written as DNA, the CDR3 is TGCGCCAGCAGCCAAGCTGGGCGTCAGCCCCAGCATTTT. Translating it yields CASSQAGRQPQHF.

This clone showed up just once. V usage is TRBV5-1 and J usage is TRBJ2-7; 7 nucleotides agree with TRBD1. The CDR3 sequence is 14 residues long. The germline CDR1 and CDR2 sequences are SGHRS and YFSETQ. V gave up 2 bases and J gave up 2 bases; unmatched junction bases: 4. The CDR3 DNA follows: TGCGCCAGCAGCTTTAACAGGGGAACCTACGAGCAGTACTTC. It yields the protein CASSFNRGTYEQYF.

J is TRBJ2-2 and V is TRBV5-6, with unresolved D. The V end was cut by 0 bases, the J end by 9 bases, with 9 bases between. CDR1 and CDR2 (germline): SGHDT, YYEEEE. The CDR3 covers 13 residues. The CDR3 coding sequence is TGTGCCAGCAGCTTGGTGGTAGCCCGGGAGCTGTTTTTT. Residues: CASSLVVARELFF.

J is TRBJ1-1 and V is TRBV4-2; 7 bases line up with TRBD1. CDR1 is LGHNA, CDR2 YNFKEQ, per germline. The V gene end was trimmed by 0 bases and the J gene end by 4 bases; junction bases not matched to a gene: 2. This CDR3 is 14 amino acids long. For the CDR3, the DNA is TGTGCCAGCAGCCAAGAGGCAGGGGGCACTGAAGCTTTCTTT. It translates to CASSQEAGGTEAFF.

V usage is TRBV6-5 and J usage is TRBJ1-2; tentative D call: TRBD1 (5 bases). The ends were cut back, 3 bases at V and 1 base at J, with 12 bases in the middle. Germline lookup yields CDR1 MNHEY and CDR2 SVGAGI. The CDR3 extends over 15 amino acids. This chain's CDR3 is CASSYRGRGNYGYTF. In DNA form, the CDR3 reads TGTGCCAGCAGTTATCGTGGAAGGGGTAACTATGGCTACACCTTC.

The CDR3 is CASSIAGTGGSYEQYF. The CDR3 region has the DNA TGTGCCAGTAGTATAGCGGGCACAGGAGGGAGCTACGAGCAGTACTTC. The chain joins TRBV19 to TRBJ2-7; D possibly corresponds to TRBD2 (6 bases). The V gene lost 1 base and the J gene lost 3 bases, with 16 bases spanning the gap. CDR3 length equals 16 residues. Germline CDR1 LNHDA, CDR2 SQIVND (reference sequence). The full variable domain, completed using reference TRBV19 and TRBJ2-7, is DGGITQSPKYLFRKEGQNVTLSCEQNLNHDAMYWYRQDPGQGLRLIYYSQIVNDFQKGDIAEGYSVSREKKESFPLTVTSAQKNPTAFYLCASSIAGTGGSYEQYFGPGTRLTVT.

The rearrangement links TRBV7-8 to TRBJ2-5; 9 bases align to TRBD2. Trimming took 3 bases from V and 4 from J; bases not matched to a gene: 12. This CDR3 spans 17 amino acids. In germline, CDR1 is SGHVS, CDR2 FQNEAQ. The CDR3 nucleotides read TGTGCCAGCAGCTTGGGAGAATGGCGGGAGGGCCCAGAGACCCAGTACTTC. This sequence encodes CASSLGEWREGPETQYF. Full variable domain (missing parts from reference TRBV7-8 and TRBJ2-5): GAGVSQSPRYKVAKRGQDVALRCDPISGHVSLFWYQQALGQGPEFLTYFQNEAQLDKSGLPSDRFFAERPEGSVSTLKIQRTQQEDSAVYLCASSLGEWREGPETQYFGPGTRLLVL.

This chain uses TRBV19 with TRBJ2-7; 7 nucleotides align to TRBD1. V was clipped by 1 base and J by 4 bases; unmatched bases: 4. The CDR3 has 14 residues. Germline CDR1 reads LNHDA; CDR2 reads SQIVND (reference sequence). The CDR3 region has the DNA TGTGCCAGTAGTATAGCCGGACAGGTTTACGAGCAGTACTTC. Its translation: CASSIAGQVYEQYF.

This chain links TRBV7-6 with TRBJ1-5; tentative D call: TRBD1 (5 bases). Germline V gives CDR1 SGHVS, CDR2 FNYEAQ. Trimming stripped 1 base from V and 5 bases from J, with 15 bases between. The CDR3 totals 16 residues. The CDR3 sequence: CASSLEGAGYDQPQHF. The CDR3, as DNA: TGTGCCAGCAGCTTAGAAGGGGCAGGGTATGATCAGCCCCAGCATTTT.

This chain joins TRBV6-5 and TRBJ2-3; TRBD2 matches at 10 bases. Germline trimming cut 2 bases from V and 4 bases from J; bases unmatched to any gene: 3. Germline CDR1 MNHEY, CDR2 SVGAGI. CDR3 length equals 15 residues. The CDR3: CASSYSGRGPDTQYF. CDR3 bases: TGTGCCAGCAGTTACAGCGGGAGGGGTCCAGATACGCAGTATTTT.

J is TRBJ1-1 and V is TRBV2; D is perhaps TRBD1 (6 bases). CDR1 and CDR2 (germline): SNHLY, FYNNEI. This CDR3 comprises 13 residues. Trimming took 6 bases from V and 1 from J, leaving 9 bases between them. The CDR3 DNA follows: TGTGCCAGCAGGACACAGGGGAACACTGAAGCTTTCTTT. Translating gives CASRTQGNTEAFF. Combining the CDR3 with reference TRBV2 and TRBJ1-1 gives the whole variable domain EPEVTQTPSHQVTQMGQEVILRCVPISNHLYFYWYRQILGQKVEFLVSFYNNEISEKSEIFDDQFSVERPDGSNFTLKIRSTKLEDSAMYFCASRTQGNTEAFFGQGTRLTVV.

V gene TRBV29-1 combines with J gene TRBJ1-2; 8 bases are a match to TRBD1. The CDR3 has 13 residues. The junction had 5 bases not matched to a gene; V was cut back by 2 bases and J by 6 bases. Germline V gene lookup returns CDR1 SQVTM and CDR2 ANQGSEA. The CDR3 nucleotides are TGCAGCGTTGAACCCGCAGGGGGCAATGGCTACACCTTC. Translation: CSVEPAGGNGYTF.

This chain links TRBV29-1 with TRBJ1-1; the D gene is possibly TRBD1 (6 bases). The CDR3 spans 12 residues. V lost 6 bases and J lost 1, with 9 bases in between. The V gene's germline CDR1 is SQVTM and CDR2 ANQGSEA. The CDR3, as DNA: TGCAGCGTAGAGACAGGGAACACTGAAGCTTTCTTT. As protein: CSVETGNTEAFF.